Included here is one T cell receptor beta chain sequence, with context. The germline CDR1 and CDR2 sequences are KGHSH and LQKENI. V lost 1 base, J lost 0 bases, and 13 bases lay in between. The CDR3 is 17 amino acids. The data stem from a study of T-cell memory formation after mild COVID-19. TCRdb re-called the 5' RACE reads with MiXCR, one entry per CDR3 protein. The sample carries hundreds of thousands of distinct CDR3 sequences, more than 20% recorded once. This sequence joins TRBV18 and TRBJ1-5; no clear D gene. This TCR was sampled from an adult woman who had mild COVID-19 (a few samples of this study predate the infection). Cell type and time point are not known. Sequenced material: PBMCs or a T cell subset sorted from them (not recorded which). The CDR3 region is CASSPQDGLNSNQPQHF. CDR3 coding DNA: TGTGCCAGCTCACCACAGGACGGACTCAATAGCAATCAGCCCCAGCATTTT.